This T cell receptor beta chain was sequenced in a study of blood T cell repertoires in COVID-19. Across the study: The United States, Italy and Spain supplied acute and convalescent COVID-19 samples.

Membership in each cohort depended on participant-reported clinical history. Symptom resolution, clearance, or two negative PCRs marked donors in Cohort 3 as recovered. The CDR3 is 16 amino acids. Germline V gene lookup returns CDR1 MNHEY and CDR2 SMNVEV (reference sequence). V lost 0 bases, J lost 6 bases, and 7 bases stayed unmatched. Profiling relied on immunoSEQ multiplex PCR, and the TCRdb table lists in-frame clones only, not all of them. The repertoire includes 150,000 to 200,000 clones, more than 75% of them detected once, and about 6.6% sits in the top ten. Sequencing was carried out using PBMCs or T cells enriched from blood (not recorded which). The gene calls are TRBV27 and TRBJ2-5, with 10 bases lining up with TRBD1. The receptor was derived from a woman aged 50 to 65 who had recovered from COVID-19. The CDR3: CASSLSVGTGEKTQYF. DNA of the CDR3: TGTGCCAGCAGTTTATCGGTTGGGACAGGGGAAAAGACCCAGTACTTC.